The clone carrying this TCR beta chain appeared many times. This sample was taken from a study of identical twins. The CDR3 extends over 16 amino acids. The V end lost 3 bases, the J end lost 4 bases, and 18 bases lay between the germline ends. CDR1 is SGHNT, CDR2 YYREEE, per germline (reference sequence). MiXCR, run by TCRdb on the 5' RACE reads, gives a single entry per CDR3 protein. Among 450,000 or so distinct CDR3 sequences, 13% to 15% were seen once, and the ten largest hold about 0.53%. These records were also assigned to another study, of yellow fever vaccine responses in identical twins.

The sequence derives from a woman between 18 and 29 years old in good health. Sequenced input: CD4+ T cells sorted from blood. The chain combines TRBV5-4 with TRBJ2-3; D unclear. CDR3 region: CASSYPGSTEADTQYF. In nucleotides, the CDR3 is TGTGCCAGCAGCTACCCGGGTAGCACTGAGGCAGATACGCAGTATTTT.